This is a list of T cell receptor beta chains from one sample in a study of T cell responses to AZD1222 COVID-19 vaccine. Data came from immunoSEQ multiplex PCR; TCRdb stores just in-frame clones and leaves some out. The sample yields more than 65,000 clones, 70% to 90% seen once. The sequencing here drew on peripheral blood, taken 28 days after the second AZD1222 dose. The receptors shown here come from an adult who received the AZD1222 COVID-19 vaccine. Both conserved end residues are part of each CDR3. A D gene is named only where the DNA matches it firmly. Clone size is stated in some rows and not others, as once, few, many or a class when expanded.

NA	NA	TRBV7-6	TRBJ2-6	TGTGCCAGCAGCTTATTAGGAGGTGCTTCTGGGGCCAACGTCCTGACTTTC	CASSLLGGASGANVLTF
NA	NA	TRBV7-2	TRBJ1-1	TGTGCCAGCAGCTTCATAAACCGGGACACTGAAGCTTTCTTT	CASSFINRDTEAFF
NA	TRBD1	TRBV27	TRBJ1-6	TGTGCCAGCAGTAGACAGGGGGTCGCCTATAATTCACCCCTCCACTTT	CASSRQGVAYNSPLHF
NA	TRBD1	TRBV2	TRBJ1-1	TGTGCCAGCAGTTTGGACAGGGAGGGAGCTTTCTTT	CASSLDREGAFF
NA	TRBD2	TRBV30	TRBJ2-3	TGTGCCTGGAGTAGCGGGAGGGCCCCAGATACGCAGTATTTT	CAWSSGRAPDTQYF
NA	TRBD1	TRBV5-4	TRBJ2-2	TGTGCCAGCAGAAGGGGACAGGGGACCACCGGGGAGCTGTTTTTT	CASRRGQGTTGELFF
NA	NA	TRBV7-2	TRBJ2-1	TGTGCCAGCAGCCCCTATACCTACAATGAGCAGTTCTTC	CASSPYTYNEQFF
NA	TRBD1	TRBV30	TRBJ2-7	TGTGCCTGGAGTGGACAGGGAGTAGGGCGGTACGAGCAGTACTTC	CAWSGQGVGRYEQYF
NA	TRBD2	TRBV25-1	TRBJ2-7	TGTGCCAGCAGTGAGTACCCTAGCGGCTACGAGCAGTACTTC	CASSEYPSGYEQYF
NA	NA	TRBV18	TRBJ2-3	TGTGCCAGCTCCTTTTCGGCAATTAGCACAGATACGCAGTATTTT	CASSFSAISTDTQYF
NA	NA	TRBV3-1/TRBV3-2	TRBJ2-7	TGTGCCAGCAGCCATTCGGCTGAGACCTACGAGCAGTACTTC	CASSHSAETYEQYF
few	TRBD2	TRBV10-1	TRBJ2-7	TGCGCCAGCAGTGAGTCATGGCTAGCGGGCTCCTACGAGCAGTACTTC	CASSESWLAGSYEQYF
NA	NA	TRBV5-4	TRBJ2-2	TGTGCCAGCAGCTTGGCTTTAAAGGCCCAGGGCGGGGAGCTGTTTTTT	CASSLALKAQGGELFF
NA	TRBD1	TRBV28	TRBJ1-2	TGTGCCAGCAGCACCGGGACAGTCAACTATGGCTACACCTTC	CASSTGTVNYGYTF
NA	NA	TRBV4-3	TRBJ1-4	TGCGCCAGCAGCCAAGAGTTGGCCAGGTCCCTCGAAAAACTGTTTTTT	CASSQELARSLEKLFF
NA	NA	TRBV7-2	TRBJ1-5	TGTGCCAGCAGCAACGAAGATCACAGGGATCAGCCCCAGCATTTT	CASSNEDHRDQPQHF
NA	NA	TRBV12-3/TRBV12-4	TRBJ2-1	TGTGCCAGCAGTTTTGGTAGCGAGGAGCAGTTCTTC	CASSFGSEEQFF
NA	NA	TRBV9	TRBJ2-1	TGTGCCAGCAGCGTAGGAGGGGGGCGTTACAATGAGCAGTTCTTC	CASSVGGGRYNEQFF
NA	NA	TRBV29-1	TRBJ1-1	TGCAGCGCCCTCAAAGGCGTAGCCACTGAAGCTTTCTTT	CSALKGVATEAFF
once	TRBD1	TRBV5-1	TRBJ2-2	TGCGCCAGCAGCTATACAGGGGACCGGGAGCTGTTTTTT	CASSYTGDRELFF
NA	NA	TRBV6-6	TRBJ2-3	TGTGCCAGCAACTTTCAGGGGGATACGCAGTATTTT	CASNFQGDTQYF
few	NA	TRBV7-3	TRBJ2-2	TGTGCCAGCAGTAGGGGAAACACCGGGGAGCTGTTTTTT	CASSRGNTGELFF
few	TRBD1	TRBV19	TRBJ2-5	TGTGCCAGAGGAGTGACAGGGCGGGAGACCCAGTACTTC	CARGVTGRETQYF
NA	TRBD2	TRBV24-1	TRBJ2-2	TGTGCCACCAGTGACGCTGGGACTAGCGGGGGGGCCGCCGGGGAGCTGTTTTTT	CATSDAGTSGGAAGELFF
few	TRBD2	TRBV7-9	TRBJ2-7	TGTGCCAGCAGCTCGGTAGCGGGGGGAGACTCCTACGAGCAGTACTTC	CASSSVAGGDSYEQYF
NA	NA	TRBV4-3	TRBJ2-1	TGCGCCAGCAGCCAAGATGGAGCTAGCCACAATGAGCAGTTCTTC	CASSQDGASHNEQFF